What follows are 14 T cell receptor beta chains derived from one specimen sequenced in a study of STAT5B mutations in CD4+ large granular lymphocyte leukemia. Sequenced by immunoSEQ multiplex PCR; TCRdb stores in-frame clones only, minus some. In the table there are more than 20,000 clones, approximately 81% of which are singletons. What was sequenced was CD4+ T cells from blood buffy coats. The receptors shown here come from a human donor in good health.

This chain uses TRBV11-3 with TRBJ2-7, with 8 nucleotides matching TRBD1. In germline, CDR1 is SGHNT, CDR2 YENEEA. This CDR3 spans 16 amino acids. V lost 2 bases to trimming and J lost 2 bases; unmatched junction nucleotides: 8. The CDR3 sequence is CASSLQPGTGPYEQYF. In DNA, the CDR3 is TGTGCCAGCAGCTTACAACCCGGGACAGGACCCTACGAGCAGTACTTC.

The chain carries TRBV27 and TRBJ2-7; TRBD1 matches at 7 bases. CDR1 is MNHEY, CDR2 SMNVEV, per germline (reference sequence). The CDR3 consists of 16 residues. V shed 3 bases, J shed 6 bases, and the junction held 14 bases outside the gene matches. In nucleotides, the CDR3 is TGTGCCAGCAGTTTCGAAGGGACAGCAATAGGGGGCGAGCAGTACTTC. It translates to CASSFEGTAIGGEQYF.

The chain links TRBV21-1 to TRBJ2-7; the D call TRBD2 from the table was never checked on the DNA. TRBV21-1 is noted as a pseudogene. This CDR3 contains 14 residues. CDR3 DNA: TGTGCCACCAGACTAGCGGGAGGGCCCTACGAGCAGTACTTC. Translating it yields CATRLAGGPYEQYF.

The gene calls are TRBV9 and TRBJ2-3; D uncertain. Per the germline V gene, CDR1 is SGDLS and CDR2 is YYNGEE. This CDR3 is built from 15 residues. Trimming left V 0 bases short and J 1 base short, with 9 bases between. The CDR3 nucleotides are TGTGCCAGCAGCGTAGGTCAGGCACGCACAGATACGCAGTATTTT. Translated, it gives CASSVGQARTDTQYF.

The J gene is TRBJ2-7, the V gene TRBV11-3; D is possibly TRBD1 (5 bases). The germline V gene encodes CDR1 SGHNT and CDR2 YENEEA. There are 13 residues in the CDR3. Trimming removed 3 bases from V and 2 bases from J, with 8 bases in between. The CDR3 sequence: CASSLHRTYEQYF. DNA for the CDR3: TGTGCCAGCAGCTTGCACAGGACCTACGAGCAGTACTTC.

This clone is a singleton in its sample. The rearrangement links TRBV25-1 to TRBJ2-5; D remains ambiguous. The CDR3 is made up of 11 amino acids. CDR1 and CDR2 from the germline V gene are MGHDK and SYGVNS. Deletions cut 4 bases from V and 1 base from J, with 1 base between. CDR3 amino acids: CASSAQETQYF. DNA of the CDR3: TGTGCCAGCAGTGCCCAAGAGACCCAGTACTTC.

This chain joins TRBV9 and TRBJ1-2; 7 nucleotides align to TRBD1. With 4 bases clipped from V and 0 bases from J, the junction kept 6 bases outside the gene matches. The CDR3 runs 15 residues. The germline V gene has CDR1 SGDLS and CDR2 YYNGEE. Here the CDR3 reads CASSPGTASNYGYTF. CDR3 nucleotide sequence: TGTGCCAGCAGCCCAGGGACAGCTTCTAACTATGGCTACACCTTC.

This chain links TRBV6-1 with TRBJ1-5; 7 positions agree with TRBD1. Germline CDR1 is MNHNS and CDR2 is SASEGT. There are 15 residues in the CDR3. The V gene end was trimmed by 4 bases and the J gene end by 1 base; junction bases not matched to a gene: 4. CDR3 nucleotide sequence: TGTGCCAGCAGTGGACAGGGCCAAAGCAATCAGCCCCAGCATTTT. It codes for CASSGQGQSNQPQHF.

The rearrangement links TRBV7-2 to TRBJ2-7; D assignment may be TRBD1 or TRBD2 (5 bases each). The V gene's germline CDR1 is SGHTA and CDR2 FQGNSA. V lost 0 bases to trimming and J lost 0 bases, with 9 bases between them. The CDR3 extends over 15 amino acids. DNA of the CDR3: TGTGCCAGCAGCTTAGCCGGGACGAGCTCCTACGAGCAGTACTTC. Its protein is CASSLAGTSSYEQYF.

This chain connects TRBV30 to TRBJ2-7, with D possibly being TRBD1 (6 bases). The CDR3 has 13 amino acids. Germline assignment: CDR1 GTSNPN and CDR2 SVGIG (reference sequence). V lost 7 bases and J lost 3, with 16 bases in between. Here the CDR3 DNA reads TGTGCCTCCCGACAGGTAGGATACTACGAGCAGTACTTC. This gives the protein CASRQVGYYEQYF.

V gene TRBV2 combines with J gene TRBJ2-7; either TRBD1 or TRBD2 may supply D (5 bases each). V gave up 2 bases and J gave up 6 bases, with 11 bases separating them. The CDR3 has 13 residues. Germline assignment: CDR1 SNHLY and CDR2 FYNNEI. The CDR3 reads CASSEQGDGEQYF. In DNA, the CDR3 is TGTGCCAGCAGTGAACAGGGAGACGGCGAGCAGTACTTC.

This clone was detected only once. The chain uses TRBV4-1 and TRBJ2-7; 7 bases match TRBD2. Germline lookup yields CDR1 MGHRA and CDR2 YSYEKL. V shed 4 bases, J shed 2 bases, and the junction held 11 bases outside the gene matches. The CDR3 is 16 residues long. DNA of the CDR3: TGCGCCAGCAGCCCCACCCGCGGGAGAACCCCCTACGAGCAGTACTTC. It encodes CASSPTRGRTPYEQYF.

This sequence joins TRBV6-1 and TRBJ1-2; D remains unclear. There are 14 residues in the CDR3. V lost 1 base, J lost 12 bases, and 18 bases lay in between. Germline V gene sequence: CDR1 MNHNS, CDR2 SASEGT. CDR3 in amino acids: CASSEDPVVAEDTF. The DNA for the CDR3 is TGTGCCAGCAGTGAAGATCCGGTTGTGGCAGAAGACACCTTC.

J is TRBJ2-1 and V is TRBV18; D is possibly TRBD2 (5 bases). The CDR3 sequence is 16 residues long. V was pared by 1 base and J by 0 bases, with 10 bases between. Germline V gene sequence: CDR1 KGHSH, CDR2 LQKENI. The CDR3 protein is CASSPQDGLSYNEQFF. As DNA, the CDR3 is TGTGCCAGCTCACCACAGGACGGACTCTCCTACAATGAGCAGTTCTTC.